Listed below are T cell receptor beta chains from one sample, sequenced in a study of blood T cell repertoires in COVID-19. Clones were read by immunoSEQ multiplex PCR, and TCRdb kept only the in-frame ones, dropping some. Here the sample spans about 67,000 clones, over 70% being singletons. Sequencing was carried out using peripheral blood. Receptors were obtained from a man aged 45-65 years with active COVID-19. The CDR3 runs from the conserved cysteine through the conserved F or W. The D gene is left open where the match is weak. Size values are once, few and many counts, or a class for expanded clones, and some rows have none.

.	TRBD1	TRBV5-6	TRBJ2-7	TGTGCCAGCAGCTTGGTGGACAGGGATGAGCAGTACTTC	CASSLVDRDEQYF
.	.	TRBV7-9	TRBJ2-7	TGTGCCAGCAGCTCAGAAGAGGGTCGCGCCTACGAGCAGTACTTC	CASSSEEGRAYEQYF
.	.	TRBV2	TRBJ2-1	TGTGCCAGCAGTCCCGGGATTTTCAATGAGCAGTTCTTC	CASSPGIFNEQFF
.	TRBD1	TRBV9	TRBJ2-7	TGTGCCAGCAGCTCGCAGACAGGGCGCTACGAGCAGTACTTC	CASSSQTGRYEQYF
.	.	TRBV18	TRBJ2-7	TGTGCCAGCTCACCTACAGTGGGCCCAATCGACGAGCAGTACTTC	CASSPTVGPIDEQYF
.	.	TRBV5-1	TRBJ1-4	TGCGCCAGCAGCTTTAACAGGGTTCCCCAAGGTGAACTGTTTTTT	CASSFNRVPQGELFF
.	.	TRBV7-8	TRBJ2-5	TGTGCCAGCAGCTCAAGAGTAAAAGAGACCCAGTACTTC	CASSSRVKETQYF
.	.	TRBV21-1	TRBJ2-7	TGTGCCAGCAGCAAATGCCCGAGCTGTTCCTACGAGCAGTACTTC	CASSKCPSCSYEQYF
.	TRBD1	TRBV30	TRBJ1-1	TGTGCCTGGAGTCCGGGGACAGGGGGAAGGACTGAAGCTTTCTTT	CAWSPGTGGRTEAFF
.	TRBD2	TRBV9	TRBJ2-3	TGTGCCAGCAGCGTAGGGTTGACTAGCGGGGGGGTCACAGATACGCAGTATTTT	CASSVGLTSGGVTDTQYF
.	.	TRBV7-2	TRBJ1-5	TGTGCCAGCAGCCCTAACAGGGTAAATCAGCCCCAGCATTTT	CASSPNRVNQPQHF
.	.	TRBV29-1	TRBJ2-7	TGCAGCGCCTACAGGGAGAACTCCTACGAGCAGTACTTC	CSAYRENSYEQYF
few	TRBD2	TRBV9	TRBJ2-2	TGTGCCAGCAGCGTAGATGTTATCTCGGGACTAGCGGGATCGAACACCGGGGAGCTGTTTTTT	CASSVDVISGLAGSNTGELFF
.	.	TRBV7-2	TRBJ2-7	TGTGCCAGCAGTCTTTTTTGGGGCGGAACCTACGAGCAGTACTTC	CASSLFWGGTYEQYF
.	.	TRBV5-1	TRBJ2-7	TGCGCCAGCAGCTCCTCCGGGTCCCCGAGGGCCTACGAGCAGTACTTC	CASSSSGSPRAYEQYF
.	TRBD2	TRBV7-2	TRBJ2-5	TGTGCCAGCAGCTTAGGGTTGGCTAGCGGGCAAGAGACCCAGTACTTC	CASSLGLASGQETQYF
.	TRBD1	TRBV6-2/TRBV6-3	TRBJ1-1	TGTGCCAGCAGCTCCGGGACAGAAAACACTGAAGCTTTCTTT	CASSSGTENTEAFF
.	TRBD2	TRBV6-5	TRBJ2-5	TGTGCCAGCAGTTACGACGGGGGGAAACCGAAGACCCAGTACTTC	CASSYDGGKPKTQYF
.	.	TRBV3-1/TRBV3-2	TRBJ2-2	TGTGCCAGCAGCCAAGATCGGGGTCCCTACACCGGGGAGCTGTTTTTT	CASSQDRGPYTGELFF
.	.	TRBV6-5	TRBJ2-3	TGTGCCAGCATGATGGTACAGAGCACAGATACGCAGTATTTT	CASMMVQSTDTQYF
.	.	TRBV4-1	TRBJ2-7	TGCGCCAGCAGCCGGGAGGAAGGGCCCCCCTACGAGCAGTACTTC	CASSREEGPPYEQYF
.	TRBD2	TRBV7-3	TRBJ2-1	TGTGCCAGCAGCTCCCTAGCGGGAGGTTACAATGAGCAGTTCTTC	CASSSLAGGYNEQFF